What follows are 19 T cell receptor beta chains derived from one specimen sequenced in a study of cytotoxic CD8 clonotypes in ibrutinib-treated CLL. TCRdb keeps only in-frame clones here, not all; method: immunoSEQ multiplex PCR. The table lists approximately 100,000 clones, about 58% of them singletons, with about 40% in the top ten. This specimen was PBMCs, taken after 24 months of ibrutinib treatment. Receptors were obtained from a human donor with chronic lymphocytic leukemia.

V is TRBV27 and J is TRBJ2-7; 7 positions match TRBD1. This CDR3 spans 15 amino acids. Per germline, CDR1 MNHEY and CDR2 SMNVEV (reference sequence). Trimming cost V 5 bases and J 5 bases; bases outside gene matches: 12. CDR3 amino acids: CASSLNPQGIDEQYF. CDR3 sequence (DNA): TGTGCCAGCAGTCTAAACCCACAGGGGATCGACGAGCAGTACTTC.

The V and J genes are TRBV5-1 and TRBJ1-1; D possibly corresponds to TRBD1 (6 bases). Trimming cost V 3 bases and J 4 bases, with 10 bases left between them. CDR1 is SGHRS and CDR2 is YFSETQ in the germline V gene. The CDR3 contains 13 residues. DNA for the CDR3: TGCGCCAGCAGCTCGGACAGCTTCACTGAAGCTTTCTTT. Translated, it gives CASSSDSFTEAFF.

Written as DNA, the CDR3 is TGTGCCAGCAGCCAAGGGACCGAGACCCAGTACTTC. Translation: CASSQGTETQYF. The V call is TRBV7-3, the J call TRBJ2-5; D is possibly TRBD1 or TRBD2 (5 bases each). Trimming left V 5 bases short and J 5 bases short, with 9 bases between. Germline CDR1 reads SGHTA; CDR2 reads FQGTGA. This CDR3 is 12 amino acids long.

In its sample, this clone was seen once. This chain joins TRBV2 and TRBJ1-5; the D is unclear. V dropped 7 bases and J dropped 4 bases, with 11 bases sitting between them. The CDR3 loop spans 13 amino acids. Germline V gene lookup returns CDR1 SNHLY and CDR2 FYNNEI. CDR3 sequence reads: CASKARPNQPQHF. The CDR3 nucleotides are TGTGCCAGCAAGGCCAGGCCAAATCAGCCCCAGCATTTT.

The genes are TRBV29-1 and TRBJ2-1, with TRBD1 identical over 7 bases. CDR3 length: 12 amino acids. J lost 4 bases, V lost 6 bases, and 3 bases had no gene match. Germline CDR1 and CDR2: SQVTM and ANQGSEA. CDR3 sequence reads: CSVRQGYNEQFF. CDR3 DNA: TGCAGCGTAAGACAGGGTTACAATGAGCAGTTCTTC.

The chain has TRBV7-2 and TRBJ1-3; D is perhaps TRBD1 (6 bases). V was pared by 5 bases and J by 0 bases, with 14 bases between. This CDR3 comprises 16 residues. The germline gives CDR1 SGHTA, CDR2 FQGNSA. In nucleotides, the CDR3 is TGTGCCAGCAGCCCCGCCCGGGACATCTCTGGAAACACCATATATTTT. As protein: CASSPARDISGNTIYF.

The gene calls are TRBV28 and TRBJ1-4; D possibly corresponds to TRBD1 (5 bases). The CDR3 totals 15 residues. The V end lost 6 bases, the J end lost 8 bases, and 19 bases lay between the germline ends. The germline V gene encodes CDR1 MDHEN and CDR2 SYDVKM. The CDR3 loop is CASSLYRTWGEKLFF. CDR3 sequence (DNA): TGTGCCAGCAGCCTTTATCGGACTTGGGGGGAAAAACTGTTTTTT.

The rearrangement uses TRBV28 and TRBJ1-4; D ambiguous. CDR1 and CDR2 (germline): MDHEN, SYDVKM. This CDR3 comprises 13 residues. Trimming removed 6 bases from V and 8 bases from J, with 13 bases in between. This chain's CDR3 is CASRKDGWEKLFF. CDR3 coding DNA: TGTGCCAGCAGGAAGGATGGATGGGAAAAACTGTTTTTT.

Here the CDR3 DNA reads TGTGCCAGCAGCCCCCTACTGTCTGGAAACACCATATATTTT. Translation gives CASSPLLSGNTIYF. The V gene is TRBV9, the J gene TRBJ1-3, with D unresolved. The CDR3 spans 14 residues. Per germline, CDR1 SGDLS and CDR2 YYNGEE. V dropped 4 bases and J dropped 1 base, with 9 bases sitting between them.

The chain uses TRBV7-2 and TRBJ2-5; D is perhaps TRBD2 (6 bases). V was pared by 3 bases and J by 5 bases, with 16 bases between. Looked up from germline, CDR1 is SGHTA and CDR2 is FQGNSA. The CDR3 contains 15 residues. The CDR3 sequence: CASSFEIAVPETQYF. DNA of the CDR3: TGTGCCAGCAGCTTCGAAATAGCGGTACCTGAGACCCAGTACTTC.

The chain is built from TRBV4-2 and TRBJ1-4; D unclear. Germline V CDR1 and CDR2: LGHNA, YNFKEQ. V was shortened by 1 base and J by 4 bases, with 16 bases between the two germline ends. The CDR3 runs to 17 residues. This chain's CDR3 is CASSQGVAERVNEKLFF. CDR3 DNA: TGTGCCAGCAGCCAAGGGGTAGCGGAGAGGGTTAATGAAAAACTGTTTTTT.

V gene TRBV30 combines with J gene TRBJ2-1; the D is unclear. The CDR3 runs 15 residues. Trimming removed 1 base at V and 4 bases at J, with 14 bases between. Germline V CDR1 and CDR2: GTSNPN, SVGIG (reference sequence). CDR3 loop: CAWSGLIVSYNEQFF. In nucleotides, the CDR3 is TGTGCCTGGAGTGGGTTGATAGTCTCGTACAATGAGCAGTTCTTC.

The CDR3 loop is CASSPRTGSETQYF. The CDR3 nucleotides read TGTGCCAGCAGTCCAAGGACAGGGTCAGAGACCCAGTACTTC. The V gene is TRBV27, the J gene TRBJ2-5; 8 nucleotides agree with TRBD1. The V gene's germline CDR1 is MNHEY and CDR2 SMNVEV (reference sequence). V gave up 5 bases and J gave up 4 bases; unmatched junction bases: 6. This CDR3 spans 14 amino acids.

This rearrangement joins TRBV6-6 to TRBJ2-5, with unresolved D. V gave up 2 bases and J gave up 5 bases, with 15 bases separating them. This CDR3 has 15 amino acids. Per germline, CDR1 MNHNY and CDR2 SVGAGI (reference sequence). The CDR3 nucleotides are TGTGCCAGCAGTTACAGGGTCGCGCGAGAGGAGACCCAGTACTTC. Residues: CASSYRVAREETQYF.

The chain carries TRBV6-6 and TRBJ1-6; D is undetermined. Between the trimmed V and J ends, which lost 5 bases and 0 bases, there was a span of 11 bases. Per the germline V gene, CDR1 is MNHNY and CDR2 is SVGAGI (reference sequence). This CDR3 contains 16 residues. The CDR3 sequence: CASSLLSDSYNSPLHF. CDR3 in DNA: TGTGCCAGCAGTCTCCTCAGCGACTCCTATAATTCACCCCTCCACTTT.

The J gene is TRBJ2-3, the V gene TRBV13; D uncertain. The CDR3 runs to 15 residues. The V end was cut by 3 bases, the J end by 2 bases, with 12 bases between. The germline V gene encodes CDR1 PRHDT and CDR2 FYEKMQ (reference sequence). Written as DNA, the CDR3 is TGTGCCAGCAGCTTCTACCAGACGCTCACAGATACGCAGTATTTT. Its protein is CASSFYQTLTDTQYF.

This clone has at least ten counts. For the CDR3, the DNA is TGTGCCAGCAGTTTAGGTGGGGTCGGGTACAATGAGCAGTTCTTC. The encoded protein is CASSLGGVGYNEQFF. The chain uses TRBV27 and TRBJ2-1, with no clear D. The CDR3 consists of 15 residues. Germline CDR1 MNHEY, CDR2 SMNVEV (reference sequence). The germline V and J ends were trimmed by 2 bases and 4 bases, with 12 bases remaining between them.

This clone was found once. The chain combines TRBV7-9 with TRBJ1-4; 9 bases fit TRBD1. There are 19 residues in the CDR3. With 1 base clipped from V and 0 bases from J, the junction kept 9 bases outside the gene matches. Germline CDR1 reads SEHNR; CDR2 reads FQNEAQ (reference sequence). The CDR3 bases are TGTGCCAGCAGCTTAGGGTGGACAGGGGAGTCGGCAACTAATGAAAAACTGTTTTTT. This encodes CASSLGWTGESATNEKLFF.

This clone has just one count. The chain recombines TRBV19 with TRBJ1-2, with D possibly being TRBD1 (5 bases). The CDR3 extends over 13 amino acids. V lost 7 bases, J lost 8 bases, and 17 bases lay in between. CDR1 is LNHDA, CDR2 SQIVND, per germline (reference sequence). The CDR3 sequence: CASTPSDTGGYTF. The CDR3 DNA follows: TGTGCCAGTACCCCATCCGACACAGGCGGCTACACCTTC. Variable domain in full (rest from reference TRBV19 and TRBJ1-2): DGGITQSPKYLFRKEGQNVTLSCEQNLNHDAMYWYRQDPGQGLRLIYYSQIVNDFQKGDIAEGYSVSREKKESFPLTVTSAQKNPTAFYLCASTPSDTGGYTFGSGTRLTVV.